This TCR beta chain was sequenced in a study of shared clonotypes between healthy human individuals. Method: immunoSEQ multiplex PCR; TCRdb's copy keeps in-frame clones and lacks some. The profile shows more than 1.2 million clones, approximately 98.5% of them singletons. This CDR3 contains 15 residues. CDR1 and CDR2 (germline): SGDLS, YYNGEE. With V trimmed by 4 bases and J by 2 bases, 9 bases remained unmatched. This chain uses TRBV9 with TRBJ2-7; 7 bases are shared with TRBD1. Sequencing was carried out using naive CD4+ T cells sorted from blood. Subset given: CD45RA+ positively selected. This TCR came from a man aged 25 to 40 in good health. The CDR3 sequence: CASSRTWDRTYEQYF. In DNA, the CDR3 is TGTGCCAGCAGCCGGACATGGGACAGAACCTACGAGCAGTACTTC.